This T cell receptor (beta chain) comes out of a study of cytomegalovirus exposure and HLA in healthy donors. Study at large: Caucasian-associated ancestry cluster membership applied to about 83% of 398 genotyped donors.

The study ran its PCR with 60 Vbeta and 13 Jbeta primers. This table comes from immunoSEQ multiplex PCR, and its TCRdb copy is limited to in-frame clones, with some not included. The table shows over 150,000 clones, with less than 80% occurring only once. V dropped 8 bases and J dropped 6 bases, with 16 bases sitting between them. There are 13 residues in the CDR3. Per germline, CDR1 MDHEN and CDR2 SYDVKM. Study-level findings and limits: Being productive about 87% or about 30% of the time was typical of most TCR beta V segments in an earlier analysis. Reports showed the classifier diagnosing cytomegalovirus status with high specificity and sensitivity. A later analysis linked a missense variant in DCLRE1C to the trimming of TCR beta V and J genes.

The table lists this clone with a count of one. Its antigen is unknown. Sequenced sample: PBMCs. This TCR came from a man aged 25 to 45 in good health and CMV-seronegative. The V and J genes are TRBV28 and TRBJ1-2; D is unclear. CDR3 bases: TGTGCCAGCCATTCGGGGTGGGTGGATGGCTACACCTTC. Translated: CASHSGWVDGYTF.